Listed here are 18 T cell receptor beta chains from one sample, sequenced in a study of PD-L1 blockade in urothelial cancer. Time point indicated: peripheral blood 6 weeks after treatment start. This table comes from immunoSEQ multiplex PCR, and its TCRdb copy is limited to in-frame clones, with some not included. The top ten hold about 16% of the sample, which has roughly 45,000 clones, 83% seen once. The sample was PBMCs, taken around atezolizumab (anti-PD-L1) treatment. The receptors originated from a man in his 60s with urothelial cancer.

The V call is TRBV28, the J call TRBJ1-1, with D perhaps matching TRBD1 (6 bases). This CDR3 contains 11 residues. Trimming removed 10 bases at V and 8 bases at J, with 14 bases between. Germline V CDR1 and CDR2: MDHEN, SYDVKM. CDR3 nucleotide sequence: TGTGCCACTTCAACCCAGGGGGAAGCTTTCTTT. Protein product: CATSTQGEAFF.

This sequence joins TRBV11-2 and TRBJ2-3; weak D call: TRBD1 (7 bases). Trimming removed 5 bases at V and 4 bases at J, with 16 bases between. Germline V gives CDR1 SGHAT, CDR2 FQNNGV. The CDR3 contains 15 residues. This CDR3 reads CASSQGVGGPDTQYF. DNA for the CDR3: TGTGCCAGCAGCCAGGGGGTCGGGGGCCCAGATACGCAGTATTTT.

This chain joins TRBV7-2 and TRBJ1-5; no clear D. CDR3 length equals 15 residues. Trimming left V 5 bases short and J 6 bases short, with 17 bases between. CDR1 is SGHTA, CDR2 FQGNSA, per germline. The DNA of the CDR3 is TGTGCCAGCAGCCGTACCGACTCCCCCAGTCAGCCCCAGCATTTT. It encodes CASSRTDSPSQPQHF.

This clone has a handful of counts. V and J are TRBV5-1 and TRBJ1-6, with a possible D match to TRBD1 (5 bases). CDR1 and CDR2 (germline): SGHRS, YFSETQ. The CDR3 has 18 amino acids. V shed 0 bases and J shed 2 bases, with 15 bases lying between them. DNA of the CDR3: TGCGCCAGCAGCTTGGGAGTCAGGGATCGTACCTATAATTCACCCCTCCACTTT. Translated, it gives CASSLGVRDRTYNSPLHF.

The rearrangement joins TRBV30 to TRBJ2-1; possibly TRBD1 for D (6 bases). Between the trimmed V and J ends, which lost 0 bases and 7 bases, there was a span of 16 bases. Per the germline V gene, CDR1 is GTSNPN and CDR2 is SVGIG (reference sequence). The CDR3 extends over 15 amino acids. CDR3: CAWSVRDTGRNEQFF. The CDR3 DNA reads TGTGCCTGGAGTGTACGGGACACAGGGAGAAATGAGCAGTTCTTC.

This CDR3 is CASSWGLAGGDWFF. DNA for the CDR3: TGTGCCAGCAGTTGGGGACTAGCGGGGGGGGACTGGTTCTTC. The chain combines TRBV6-5 with TRBJ2-1, with 16 bases that match TRBD2. Germline lookup yields CDR1 MNHEY and CDR2 SVGAGI. This CDR3 region has 14 residues. V trimming: 4 bases; J trimming: 15 bases; junction bases outside the gene matches: 6.

The chain joins TRBV6-5 to TRBJ2-3, with 10 bases identical to TRBD2. With 7 bases clipped from V and 4 bases from J, the junction kept 8 bases outside the gene matches. The CDR3 is made up of 15 amino acids. Per germline, CDR1 MNHEY and CDR2 SVGAGI. CDR3 DNA sequence: TGTGCCAGCACCCGAAGCGGGGGGGCTGCAGATACGCAGTATTTT. Protein sequence: CASTRSGGAADTQYF.

The chain couples TRBV4-1 to TRBJ2-2; D is possibly TRBD1 (7 bases). Germline values: CDR1 MGHRA, CDR2 YSYEKL. The length of the CDR3 is 18 residues. V was trimmed by 3 bases and J by 5 bases, leaving 22 bases between them. CDR3 DNA: TGCGCCAGCAGCCAGCCGGAGGGGTCCAGGGGGAGGACCGGGGAGCTGTTTTTT. It encodes CASSQPEGSRGRTGELFF.

The chain joins TRBV28 to TRBJ1-2; D is perhaps TRBD1 (5 bases). The CDR3 length is 14 residues. From germline, CDR1 is MDHEN and CDR2 SYDVKM. Trimming took off 5 bases at V and 3 bases at J, with 13 bases between the two ends. The CDR3 loop is CASSGGVGHYGYTF. In DNA form, the CDR3 reads TGTGCCAGCAGTGGGGGGGTAGGGCACTATGGCTACACCTTC.

The chain has TRBV7-9 and TRBJ2-2; D uncertain. The CDR3 spans 16 residues. Per the germline V gene, CDR1 is SEHNR and CDR2 is FQNEAQ (reference sequence). Between the trimmed V and J ends, which lost 1 base and 0 bases, there was a span of 9 bases. For the CDR3, the DNA is TGTGCCAGCAGCTTAGTCCGCAGGACGAACACCGGGGAGCTGTTTTTT. Amino acids: CASSLVRRTNTGELFF.

The V call is TRBV9, the J call TRBJ1-2, with D tentatively TRBD1 (5 bases). Germline loops: CDR1 SGDLS, CDR2 YYNGEE. V lost 3 bases and J 6 bases, leaving 21 bases between the germline ends. This CDR3 contains 16 residues. CDR3 nucleotides: TGTGCCAGCAGCGCGTCATGGGGGGGTGTTTACGATGGCTACACCTTC. Translated, it gives CASSASWGGVYDGYTF. Filled out from reference TRBV9 and TRBJ1-2, the complete variable domain reads DSGVTQTPKHLITATGQRVTLRCSPRSGDLSVYWYQQSLDQGLQFLIQYYNGEERAKGNILERFSAQQFPDLHSELNLSSLELGDSALYFCASSASWGGVYDGYTFGSGTRLTVV.

The chain employs TRBV7-9 and TRBJ2-7; D unclear. V gave up 8 bases and J gave up 0 bases, with 23 bases separating them. The CDR3 covers 17 residues. The V gene's germline CDR1 is SEHNR and CDR2 FQNEAQ (reference sequence). The DNA of the CDR3 is TGTGCCAGCTCCAACGCAGCGAGTTTGGTCAGCTCCTACGAGCAGTACTTC. This translates into CASSNAASLVSSYEQYF.

This chain links TRBV6-6 with TRBJ2-7; 8 positions match TRBD1. V was pared by 8 bases and J by 5 bases, with 8 bases of the junction left unmatched. Germline CDR1 reads MNHNY; CDR2 reads SVGAGI (reference sequence). This CDR3 has 13 amino acids. DNA of the CDR3: TGTGCCAGCGAAGGACAGGGTTTCAACGAGCAGTACTTC. Translation gives CASEGQGFNEQYF.

The gene calls are TRBV9 and TRBJ2-2, with 9 bases lining up with TRBD2. The V segment lost 3 bases and the J segment 5 bases; nucleotides outside the gene matches: 8. CDR3 length: 16 residues. Germline CDR1 is SGDLS and CDR2 is YYNGEE. CDR3 amino acids: CASSARSGGGTGELFF. CDR3 nucleotide sequence: TGTGCCAGCAGCGCCCGTAGCGGGGGCGGGACCGGGGAGCTGTTTTTT. Full variable domain (rest looked up from reference TRBV9 and TRBJ2-2): DSGVTQTPKHLITATGQRVTLRCSPRSGDLSVYWYQQSLDQGLQFLIQYYNGEERAKGNILERFSAQQFPDLHSELNLSSLELGDSALYFCASSARSGGGTGELFFGEGSRLTVL.

As DNA, the CDR3 is TGTGCCAGCAGTACAGGGGTCGTGGAGCAGTTCTTC. Translating it yields CASSTGVVEQFF. This sequence joins TRBV28 and TRBJ2-1, with 7 positions matching TRBD1. Germline V gene sequence: CDR1 MDHEN, CDR2 SYDVKM. The CDR3 runs to 12 residues. Trimming took 5 bases from V and 10 from J; bases not matched to a gene: 5.

The chain carries TRBV7-9 and TRBJ1-3; TRBD1 is a possible D gene (5 bases). CDR1 and CDR2 (germline): SEHNR, FQNEAQ (reference sequence). The V end was cut by 1 base, the J end by 5 bases, with 12 bases between. The CDR3 runs 15 residues. The CDR3 loop is CASSLGGPARNTIYF. Here the CDR3 DNA reads TGTGCCAGCAGCTTAGGGGGCCCGGCGAGAAACACCATATATTTT.

Judged by abundance, this clone is medium-sized. J is TRBJ2-2 and V is TRBV30, with TRBD1 matching over 7 bases. The junction had 8 bases not matched to a gene; V was cut back by 3 bases and J by 7 bases. Germline V gene lookup returns CDR1 GTSNPN and CDR2 SVGIG (reference sequence). CDR3 length: 14 amino acids. The CDR3 reads CAWSSGTDIGELFF. The DNA of the CDR3 is TGTGCCTGGAGCTCCGGGACAGATATCGGGGAGCTGTTTTTT.

CDR3 sequence reads: CASSWGTGSGDTQYF. Here the CDR3 DNA reads TGTGCCAGCAGTTGGGGGACAGGGTCCGGAGATACGCAGTATTTT. The chain recombines TRBV6-6 with TRBJ2-3; 9 bases agree with TRBD1. There are 15 residues in the CDR3. The germline V gene has CDR1 MNHNY and CDR2 SVGAGI (reference sequence). J gave up 5 bases and V 4 bases, and 7 bases lay outside the gene matches.